These T cell receptor beta chains were read from a single sample in a study of T cells after yellow fever vaccination. TCRdb called the 5' RACE reads again in MiXCR, with one record for every CDR3 protein. The table lists approximately 170,000 distinct CDR3 sequences, more than 9.5% of them singletons. The sample was CD8+ T cells sorted from PBMCs, taken 15 days after the yellow fever booster vaccination. The receptors were gathered from a man aged 18 to 29 who received the YFV17D yellow fever vaccine. The CDR3 runs from the conserved cysteine through the conserved F or W. A D gene is named only where the DNA matches it firmly. Clone size appears in some rows only: once, few, many, or a class for an expanded clone.

TRBJ1-2 . TRBV6-2/TRBV6-3 . TGTGCCAGCAGCCCCCGATTGGCTAACTATGGCTACACCTTC CASSPRLANYGYTF
TRBJ2-5 few TRBV5-4 . TGTGCCAGCAGCTTCGGCGGGGCGGAAGAGACCCAGTACTTC CASSFGGAEETQYF
TRBJ2-7 . TRBV27 TRBD2 TGTGCCAGCAGTTTTATCGGCGTGGGGGGGTACGAGCAGTACTTC CASSFIGVGGYEQYF
TRBJ2-7 few TRBV27 . TGTGCCAGCAGTTTAAATAGCGCTTACTACGAGCAGTACTTC CASSLNSAYYEQYF
TRBJ2-1 . TRBV12-3/TRBV12-4 TRBD1 TGTGCCAGCAGTTCAGGGGGCAATGAGCAGTTCTTC CASSSGGNEQFF
TRBJ2-7 many TRBV7-2 TRBD1 TGTGCCAGCAGCTTTGGGATCGGGGACAGAACATACGAGCAGTACTTC CASSFGIGDRTYEQYF
TRBJ2-7 . TRBV7-8 TRBD1 TGTGCCAGCAGCCTCGGGACAGATTCCTACGAGCAGTACTTC CASSLGTDSYEQYF
TRBJ2-5 few TRBV4-1 . TGCGCCAGCAGTTACCTGGGGGGCGAAGAGACCCAGTACTTC CASSYLGGEETQYF
TRBJ1-3 few TRBV25-1 . TGTGCCAGCAGTTTAGGGGCGGGAAACACCATATATTTT CASSLGAGNTIYF
TRBJ2-1 few TRBV7-9 TRBD1 TGTGCCAGCCTTACCCGGCCCCACGGGACAGCCTCCTACAATGAGCAGTTCTTC CASLTRPHGTASYNEQFF